Listed below are T cell receptor beta chains from one sample, sequenced in a study of control samples from healthy donors and cancer patients. The table came from immunoSEQ multiplex PCR; TCRdb's copy has only in-frame clones and leaves some out. The table has around 90,000 clones, about 89% seen once. The sequencing input was blood. The source of these receptors is a man aged 25-45 years in good health. The CDR3 runs from the conserved cysteine through the conserved F or W. The D gene is left open where the match is weak. Not every row has a clone size; where given, it reads once, few, many or a size class.

cdr3_aa: CASSPTGPYGYTF; cdr3_nt: TGTGCCAGCTCACCAACAGGTCCCTATGGCTACACCTTC; clone_size: -; j_call: TRBJ1-2; d_call: -; v_call: TRBV18
cdr3_aa: CASSPAYTGELFF; cdr3_nt: TGTGCCAGCAGCCCCGCATACACCGGGGAGCTGTTTTTT; clone_size: -; j_call: TRBJ2-2; d_call: -; v_call: TRBV7-7
cdr3_aa: CSVYPGRGEAFF; cdr3_nt: TGCAGCGTATACCCCGGCAGGGGAGAAGCTTTCTTT; clone_size: many; j_call: TRBJ1-1; d_call: -; v_call: TRBV29-1
cdr3_aa: CASSSYGGAQETQYF; cdr3_nt: TGTGCCAGCAGTAGCTACGGGGGGGCCCAGGAGACCCAGTACTTC; clone_size: -; j_call: TRBJ2-5; d_call: TRBD2; v_call: TRBV6-5
cdr3_aa: CASSVPGQGQETQYF; cdr3_nt: TGCGCCAGCAGTGTCCCGGGACAGGGTCAAGAGACCCAGTACTTC; clone_size: -; j_call: TRBJ2-5; d_call: TRBD1; v_call: TRBV10-1
cdr3_aa: CASSSLGRSSYNSPLHF; cdr3_nt: TGTGCCAGCAGCTCCTTGGGAAGGAGCTCCTATAATTCACCCCTCCACTTT; clone_size: once; j_call: TRBJ1-6; d_call: -; v_call: TRBV7-2
cdr3_aa: CASSPQMNTEAFF; cdr3_nt: TGTGCCAGTAGTCCTCAGATGAACACTGAAGCTTTCTTT; clone_size: once; j_call: TRBJ1-1; d_call: -; v_call: TRBV19
cdr3_aa: CASSELRQPGELFF; cdr3_nt: TGTGCCAGCAGTGAGCTTAGGCAGCCCGGGGAGCTGTTTTTT; clone_size: -; j_call: TRBJ2-2; d_call: -; v_call: TRBV2
cdr3_aa: CASSEYNEQFF; cdr3_nt: TGTGCCAGCAGTGAATACAATGAGCAGTTCTTC; clone_size: -; j_call: TRBJ2-1; d_call: -; v_call: TRBV25-1
cdr3_aa: CASSLTGRGPYEQYF; cdr3_nt: TGTGCCAGCAGTTTAACTGGCCGGGGGCCCTACGAGCAGTACTTC; clone_size: few; j_call: TRBJ2-7; d_call: -; v_call: TRBV27
cdr3_aa: CASSQVFQGLAQDTQYF; cdr3_nt: TGCGCCAGCAGCCAAGTTTTCCAGGGACTAGCTCAAGATACGCAGTATTTT; clone_size: -; j_call: TRBJ2-3; d_call: TRBD2; v_call: TRBV4-1
cdr3_aa: CASSPSGGITGELFF; cdr3_nt: TGTGCCAGCAGCCCCTCGGGGGGAATCACCGGGGAGCTGTTTTTT; clone_size: -; j_call: TRBJ2-2; d_call: TRBD2; v_call: TRBV6-5
cdr3_aa: CASRSASTNEKLFF; cdr3_nt: TGTGCCAGCAGGTCCGCCTCAACTAATGAAAAACTGTTTTTT; clone_size: -; j_call: TRBJ1-4; d_call: -; v_call: TRBV28
cdr3_aa: CASSLSSSAYEQYF; cdr3_nt: TGTGCCAGCAGTTTATCTTCATCAGCCTACGAGCAGTACTTC; clone_size: -; j_call: TRBJ2-7; d_call: -; v_call: TRBV27
cdr3_aa: CASSSQTDTQYF; cdr3_nt: TGTGCCAGCTCATCTCAAACAGATACGCAGTATTTT; clone_size: -; j_call: TRBJ2-3; d_call: -; v_call: TRBV18